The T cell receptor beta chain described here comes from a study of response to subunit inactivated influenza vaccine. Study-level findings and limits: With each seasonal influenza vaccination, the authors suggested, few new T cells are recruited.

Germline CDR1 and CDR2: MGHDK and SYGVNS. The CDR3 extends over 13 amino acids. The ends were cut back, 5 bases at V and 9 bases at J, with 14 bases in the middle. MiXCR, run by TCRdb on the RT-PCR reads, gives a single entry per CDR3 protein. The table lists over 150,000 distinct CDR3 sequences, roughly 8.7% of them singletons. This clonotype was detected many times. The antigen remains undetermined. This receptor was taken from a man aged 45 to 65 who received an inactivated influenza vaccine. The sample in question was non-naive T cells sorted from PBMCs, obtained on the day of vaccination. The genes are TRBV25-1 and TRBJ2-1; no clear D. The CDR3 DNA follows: TGTGCCAGCAGTATCGGGCACGATCTTGAGCAGTTCTTC. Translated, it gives CASSIGHDLEQFF.